One and the same sample provided the 16 T cell receptor beta chains below, sequenced in a study of blood T cells in healthy people across ages. With a J-beta primer mix and a sample-barcoded 5' primer, a second PCR ran about 6 to 11 cycles. TCRdb fed the 5' RACE reads into MiXCR, producing one record per CDR3 protein. The table records over 1,300,000 distinct CDR3 sequences, approximately 59% of them present only once. The specimen sequenced was blood. The source of these receptors is a man aged 18-30 years in good health.

The gene calls are TRBV29-1 and TRBJ2-1; a weak D match, TRBD2 (5 bases). Per the germline V gene, CDR1 is SQVTM and CDR2 is ANQGSEA. Trimming pared 4 bases from V and 12 bases from J, leaving 25 bases between. The CDR3 totals 15 residues. The CDR3 spells CSVALRELTGRLQFF. The CDR3 nucleotides read TGCAGCGTTGCTTTAAGGGAGTTAACGGGTAGGCTGCAGTTCTTC.

This clonotype was seen a few times. The CDR3 DNA reads as TGCAGCGCCTCAGTCACCGCCCTGGATGATGAGCAGTTCTTC. It encodes CSASVTALDDEQFF. V and J are TRBV29-1 and TRBJ2-1; D is unclear. Between the trimmed V and J ends, which lost 7 bases and 8 bases, there was a span of 21 bases. This CDR3 contains 14 residues. Germline V gives CDR1 SQVTM, CDR2 ANQGSEA.

This chain joins TRBV7-6 and TRBJ2-4; D is tentatively TRBD1 or TRBD2 (5 bases each). The CDR3 sequence is 17 residues long. Trimming took off 5 bases at V and 1 base at J, with 18 bases between the two ends. Germline CDR1 is SGHVS and CDR2 is FNYEAQ. The CDR3 nucleotides read TGTGCCAGCAGCCCCAGCGTGGGGCCGGGGGCCAAAAACATTCAGTACTTC. Protein: CASSPSVGPGAKNIQYF.

The J gene is TRBJ1-5, the V gene TRBV20-1; D uncertain. Between the trimmed V and J ends, which lost 5 bases and 1 base, there was a span of 15 bases. This CDR3 has 15 residues. Germline V gene lookup returns CDR1 DFQATT and CDR2 SNEGSKA (reference sequence). In nucleotides, the CDR3 is TGCAGTGCTGGCCCCACATTATCCAGCAATCAGCCCCAGCATTTT. Amino acid sequence: CSAGPTLSSNQPQHF.

This chain uses TRBV20-1 with TRBJ1-2; D might be TRBD1 (5 bases). This CDR3 contains 11 residues. Germline lookup yields CDR1 DFQATT and CDR2 SNEGSKA (reference sequence). CDR3 bases: TGCAGAGCCCAGGGTGACTATGGCTACACCTTC. Its translation is CRAQGDYGYTF.

V and J are TRBV6-5 and TRBJ1-5; 8 bases map to TRBD1. The CDR3 extends over 16 amino acids. With V trimmed by 6 bases and J by 2 bases, 9 bases remained unmatched. CDR1 MNHEY and CDR2 SVGAGI come from the germline V gene. This CDR3 reads CASSSGGQGGNQPQHF. The CDR3 nucleotides are TGTGCCAGCAGCTCCGGTGGACAGGGCGGCAATCAGCCCCAGCATTTT.

For this clonotype: A much larger clone lies one base from this, so it may be a read error. The chain couples TRBV6-2 or TRBV6-3 to TRBJ2-3, with D possibly being TRBD1 (5 bases). The CDR3 contains 13 residues. The V end lost 6 bases, the J end lost 2 bases, and 9 bases lay between the germline ends. Germline-derived CDR1 and CDR2 are MNHEY and SVGEGT. CDR3 nucleotides: TGTGCCAGCAGGGCAGGGATCACAGATACGCAGTATTTT. This sequence encodes CASRAGITDTQYF.

The rearrangement uses TRBV30 and TRBJ2-5; D not resolved. The end of the DNA aligns better with TRBJ2-7, so the J call may be wrong. CDR3 length: 13 amino acids. Germline lookup yields CDR1 GTSNPN and CDR2 SVGIG (reference sequence). The DNA of the CDR3 is TGTGCCTGGAGTGTACTACTCTCCTACGAGCAGTACTTC. It codes for CAWSVLLSYEQYF.

This clonotype has only a few counts. This chain links TRBV20-1 with TRBJ2-3, with 7 bases that match TRBD2. Trimming removed 0 bases from V and 1 base from J; junction bases left unmatched: 10. There are 17 residues in the CDR3. Germline V gives CDR1 DFQATT, CDR2 SNEGSKA (reference sequence). In DNA, the CDR3 is TGCAGTGCTAGAGATCATGCTAGCGCGGGGGGCACAGATACGCAGTATTTT. It encodes CSARDHASAGGTDTQYF.

V is TRBV15 and J is TRBJ1-4, with 7 bases identical to TRBD1. With 8 bases clipped from V and 5 bases from J, the junction kept 11 bases outside the gene matches. This CDR3 has 15 amino acids. Germline V gene sequence: CDR1 LNHNV, CDR2 YYDKDF (reference sequence). CDR3 protein: CATAFWDSPNEKLFF. CDR3 sequence (DNA): TGTGCCACCGCCTTCTGGGACAGCCCAAATGAAAAACTGTTTTTT.

This clonotype was seen only once. V gene TRBV10-3 combines with J gene TRBJ1-1, with 8 bases lining up with TRBD1. Germline values: CDR1 ENHRY, CDR2 SYGVKD. This CDR3 region has 13 residues. With 5 bases clipped from V and 3 bases from J, the junction kept 2 bases outside the gene matches. CDR3 sequence reads: CAISQDRDTEAFF. The CDR3 region has the DNA TGTGCCATCAGTCAGGACAGGGACACTGAAGCTTTCTTT.

The gene calls are TRBV20-1 and TRBJ2-1; unclear D gene. V lost 6 bases to trimming and J lost 0 bases, with 12 bases between them. The CDR3 loop spans 14 amino acids. Germline loops: CDR1 DFQATT, CDR2 SNEGSKA (reference sequence). CDR3 coding DNA: TGCAGTGCCCCGTCAATTAACTCCTACAATGAGCAGTTCTTC. Translating it yields CSAPSINSYNEQFF.

The chain is built from TRBV10-3 and TRBJ2-1, with D possibly called TRBD1 or TRBD2 (5 bases each). This CDR3 has 15 amino acids. Trimming cost V 0 bases and J 5 bases, with 11 bases left between them. Germline CDR1 and CDR2: ENHRY and SYGVKD. The CDR3 DNA sequence: TGTGCCATCAGTGAGTCGAGGGGTTTAGACAATGAGCAGTTCTTC. It translates to CAISESRGLDNEQFF.

The rearrangement uses TRBV18 and TRBJ2-2; 8 nucleotides agree with TRBD2. V was clipped by 3 bases and J by 4 bases; unmatched bases: 4. There are 15 residues in the CDR3. CDR1 is KGHSH and CDR2 is LQKENI in the germline V gene. The CDR3 nucleotides are TGTGCCAGCTCACCGTACACTAGCGGCACCGGGGAGCTGTTTTTT. Its translation: CASSPYTSGTGELFF.

The chain recombines TRBV29-1 with TRBJ2-1; D remains unclear. Trimming cost V 1 base and J 0 bases, with 13 bases left between them. CDR1 SQVTM and CDR2 ANQGSEA come from the germline V gene. The length of the CDR3 is 16 residues. The CDR3 DNA is TGCAGCGTTGAAGGCGCGACGGTCTCCTCCTACAATGAGCAGTTCTTC. It translates to CSVEGATVSSYNEQFF.

The chain is built from TRBV5-1 and TRBJ2-1; 7 positions agree with TRBD1. This CDR3 comprises 17 residues. The ends lost 4 bases at V and 3 bases at J; junction bases unmatched: 13. Germline values: CDR1 SGHRS, CDR2 YFSETQ. CDR3 DNA: TGCGCCAGCAGCCAGATAACCGGGACAGTGAACTACAATGAGCAGTTCTTC. Amino acid sequence: CASSQITGTVNYNEQFF.